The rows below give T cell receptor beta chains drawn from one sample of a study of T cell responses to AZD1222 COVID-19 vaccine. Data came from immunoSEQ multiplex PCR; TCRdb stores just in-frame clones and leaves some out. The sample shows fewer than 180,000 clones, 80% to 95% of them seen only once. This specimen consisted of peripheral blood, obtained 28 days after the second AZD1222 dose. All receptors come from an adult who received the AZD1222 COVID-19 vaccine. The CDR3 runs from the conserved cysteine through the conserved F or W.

CASSTLSYNEQFF,TRBV27
CASSGIAGGDNEQFF,TRBV3-1/TRBV3-2
CASSLLNQPQHF,TRBV28
CASSFRGRSYGYTF,TRBV5-4
CASSSGLPAYEQYF,TRBV7-9
CASSRLEGRGAEKLFF,TRBV3-1/TRBV3-2
CASSLARDRETGELFF,TRBV5-1
CASSLGGSSYNEQFF,TRBV11-2
CASSPWTGGITSNYGYTF,TRBV7-2
CASSFVQGITGELFF,TRBV7-9
CASSLGFGTGLHGNEKLFF,TRBV7-9
CATSEGSQPQHF,TRBV24-1
CASSLDYLAGVSGELFF,TRBV11-2
CASQAGLETQYF,TRBV2
CASGPQPTGTVNTEAFF,TRBV5-1
CASTGNMNTEAFF,TRBV28
CASSIDKGGDWYSYNEQFF,TRBV19
CAISESSPKTGHNEKLFF,TRBV10-3
CASSLPDSYEQYF,TRBV5-1
CASSLEVALGTDTQYF,TRBV7-8
CARKEVPAIFDQPQHF,TRBV5-3
CASSRQAPKSRGYTF,TRBV5-4
CASSTGLAGTGELFF,TRBV5-5
CASRWLAVIEGQYF,TRBV2
CASSQDRGIYEQYF,TRBV14
CASRDRGRATNEKLFF,TRBV19
CASSKGGPNEKLFF,TRBV21-1
CASSSHPPYEQYF,TRBV5-5
CASGPGTSGLERVTDTQYF,TRBV12-5
CASSPPLGSTEAFF,TRBV7-9
CASSSGGEQYF,TRBV11-3
CASGRVGTRNSGRATDTQYF,TRBV12-5
CASSIGLAGEADTQYF,TRBV19
CASSLRGTGELFF,TRBV12-3/TRBV12-4
CASSPRTGQDTEAFF,TRBV5-4
CASSRFYERGANEKLFF,TRBV5-1
CASTWDGRNTEAFF,TRBV19
CASSLGSSSYEQYF,TRBV11-2
CASSPAGRTGELFF,TRBV13
CASSPGLAGVSYEQYF,TRBV5-6
CASSPGTVNTEAFF,TRBV27
CASSLLARPTSGVTGELFF,TRBV27
CASSALYEQYF,TRBV2
CASSIDLLEVTGTGELFF,TRBV19
CASRDLGQGRNTIYF,TRBV6-5
CASSYGQQETQYF,TRBV6-1
CASSFGTVNTEAFF,TRBV7-9
CAWSLGDTEAFF,TRBV30
CASSEVNLTF,TRBV6-1
CASSEGTGRQETQYF,TRBV7-6
CASSQRRDRGYNEQFF,TRBV3-1/TRBV3-2
CASSLKAGANEQFF,TRBV7-6
CASSQYATNEKLFF,TRBV14
CASSRNSGTDTQYF,TRBV4-1
CAISEGQGETNEQFF,TRBV10-3